Sequencing of this TCR beta chain was carried out in a study of cytomegalovirus exposure and HLA in healthy donors. To note about this clone: Its antigen is still unknown.

Points from the study as a whole: The classifier was said to identify cytomegalovirus status with high specificity and sensitivity. Investigators reported 150 to 200 TCR beta chains as tied to cytomegalovirus.

The assay was immunoSEQ multiplex PCR, and TCRdb's table has in-frame clones only and misses some. The repertoire has some 56,000 clones, roughly 92% of them found once; the top ten carry 1.1%. The CDR3 length is 10 residues. The sample was PBMCs. The TCR originated in a man aged 18 to 35 in good health and CMV-seronegative. This chain links TRBV21-1 with TRBJ1-5. TRBV21-1 is classified as a pseudogene. The CDR3 sequence: CATYGRLQHF. In nucleotides, the CDR3 is TGTGCCACGTACGGGAGACTCCAGCATTTT.